The 25 T cell receptor beta chains presented below share a single source sample, sequenced in a study of T cells in Graves' hyperthyroidism and ophthalmopathy. RNA transcripts gave rise to amplified TCR beta CDR3 regions. The HTBI primer set drove a first-round RT-PCR of the TCR CDR3. Via MiXCR, TCRdb re-called the multiplex PCR reads, giving one row per CDR3 protein. The sample holds 700,000 or so distinct CDR3 sequences, about a sixth seen once. The material sequenced was blood. These receptors were obtained from a young man with Graves' hyperthyroidism.

This clonotype was detected many times. This chain connects TRBV7-8 to TRBJ1-1, with 7 nucleotides matching TRBD1. The CDR3 sequence is 13 residues long. The V gene end was trimmed by 5 bases and the J gene end by 6 bases; junction bases not matched to a gene: 6. CDR1 is SGHVS and CDR2 is FQNEAQ in the germline V gene. The CDR3 DNA sequence: TGTGCCAGCAGCCCGCCGACAGGGCCTGAAGCTTTCTTT. Its protein product is CASSPPTGPEAFF.

This clonotype was detected ten times or more. The junction shows a germline mismatch at one end, possibly a read error. V and J are TRBV5-5 and TRBJ1-5; D gene uncertain. CDR3 length: 14 amino acids. Germline CDR1 SGHKS, CDR2 YYEKEE (reference sequence). The CDR3 DNA is TGTGCCAGCAGTTTGGACGGTGACAATCAGCCCCAGCATTTT. Residues: CASSLDGDNQPQHF.

Only a few counts were recorded for this clonotype. The rearrangement links TRBV6-2 or TRBV6-3 to TRBJ1-2; 8 bases align to TRBD1. Looked up from germline, CDR1 is MNHEY and CDR2 is SVGEGT. V lost 3 bases to trimming and J lost 6 bases; unmatched junction nucleotides: 9. The CDR3 is made up of 15 amino acids. Here the CDR3 reads CASSYPARQGNGYTF. CDR3 nucleotide sequence: TGTGCCAGCAGTTATCCGGCGCGACAGGGGAATGGCTACACCTTC.

The rearrangement uses TRBV3-1 and TRBJ2-3, with 7 bases aligning to TRBD2. CDR3 length: 14 residues. The ends lost 2 bases at V and 3 bases at J; junction bases unmatched: 2. Per germline, CDR1 LGHDT and CDR2 YNNKEL (reference sequence). The CDR3 region is CASSQSGMTDTQYF. In nucleotides, the CDR3 is TGTGCCAGCAGCCAAAGCGGGATGACAGATACGCAGTATTTT.

The chain joins TRBV27 to TRBJ2-1; D possibly corresponds to TRBD1 (5 bases). Germline lookup yields CDR1 MNHEY and CDR2 SMNVEV (reference sequence). The germline V and J ends were trimmed by 7 bases and 3 bases, with 13 bases remaining between them. The CDR3 has 14 residues. The CDR3 coding sequence is TGTGCCAGCACCTCACTCCAGGGCTACAATGAGCAGTTCTTC. Residues: CASTSLQGYNEQFF.

The chain couples TRBV9 to TRBJ2-7; 13 positions agree with TRBD2. The trim removed 4 bases at V and 4 bases at J, leaving 8 bases unmatched. CDR3 size: 16 residues. The germline CDR1 and CDR2 sequences are SGDLS and YYNGEE. In DNA, the CDR3 is TGTGCCAGCAGCACCCGACGGACTAGCGGGAGATACGAGCAGTACTTC. It specifies CASSTRRTSGRYEQYF.

This clonotype was detected only a few times. The genes are TRBV12-3 or TRBV12-4 and TRBJ2-2; 7 bases match TRBD1. V lost 5 bases and J lost 7; bases outside the gene matches: 4. CDR3 length: 13 residues. CDR3 DNA: TGTGCCAGCAGTGTCCGGGACAGCGGGGAGCTGTTTTTT. This gives the protein CASSVRDSGELFF.

This clonotype has ten or more counts. The gene calls are TRBV12-3 or TRBV12-4 and TRBJ2-7; the D gene could be TRBD1 or TRBD2 (5 bases each). The CDR3 consists of 14 residues. V gave up 5 bases and J gave up 4 bases, with 15 bases separating them. Here the CDR3 DNA reads TGTGCCAGCAGTCCAGCTGATGGGGGATACGAGCAGTACTTC. It yields the protein CASSPADGGYEQYF.

In this sample, this clonotype turned up many times. The chain employs TRBV6-2 or TRBV6-3 and TRBJ1-5, with TRBD1 matching over 9 bases. Germline V gives CDR1 MNHEY, CDR2 SVGEGT. J lost 0 bases, V lost 5 bases, and 14 bases had no gene match. This CDR3 contains 19 residues. The CDR3 is CASSHEPGQGSNSNQPQHF. The CDR3 DNA reads TGTGCCAGCAGTCACGAACCGGGACAGGGATCAAATAGCAATCAGCCCCAGCATTTT.

The chain has TRBV3-1 and TRBJ2-7, with TRBD1 as a possible D gene (6 bases). The germline V and J ends were trimmed by 3 bases and 0 bases, with 9 bases remaining between them. From germline, CDR1 is LGHDT and CDR2 YNNKEL (reference sequence). CDR3 length: 14 residues. CDR3 bases: TGTGCCAGCAGCCAGACGGGACACTCCTACGAGCAGTACTTC. Amino acid sequence: CASSQTGHSYEQYF.

The chain uses TRBV24-1 and TRBJ2-1; 11 bases agree with TRBD2. V lost 4 bases, J lost 4 bases, and 5 bases stayed unmatched. Germline-derived CDR1 and CDR2 are KGHDR and SFDVKD. The CDR3 is 16 residues long. The CDR3: CATSDLASGRYNEQFF. The CDR3 DNA reads as TGTGCCACCAGTGACCTGGCTAGCGGGAGGTACAATGAGCAGTTCTTC.

The genes are TRBV28 and TRBJ1-1; D is perhaps TRBD1 (6 bases). CDR1 is MDHEN and CDR2 is SYDVKM in the germline V gene. Between the trimmed V and J ends, which lost 7 bases and 0 bases, there was a span of 18 bases. CDR3 size: 16 residues. CDR3 in DNA: TGTGCCAGCAAGTGGGATCGGGACACCGTGAACACTGAAGCTTTCTTT. Its translation is CASKWDRDTVNTEAFF. Filled out from reference TRBV28 and TRBJ1-1, the complete variable domain reads DVKVTQSSRYLVKRTGEKVFLECVQDMDHENMFWYRQDPGLGLRLIYFSYDVKMKEKGDIPEGYSVSREKKERFSLILESASTNQTSMYLCASKWDRDTVNTEAFFGQGTRLTVV.

This rearrangement joins TRBV6-2 or TRBV6-3 to TRBJ2-3; D gene uncertain. CDR1 is MNHEY and CDR2 is SVGEGT in the germline V gene. Trimming took 4 bases from V and 6 from J, leaving 23 bases between them. The CDR3 consists of 17 residues. DNA of the CDR3: TGTGCCAGCAGTTTCACCCCTCCAGCTAGACAAACGGATACGCAGTATTTT. Protein sequence: CASSFTPPARQTDTQYF.

The sample holds a few counts of this clonotype. The V gene is TRBV20-1, the J gene TRBJ2-7; 7 bases map to TRBD2. V dropped 0 bases and J dropped 4; count of bases not matched to a gene: 6. Germline V gene sequence: CDR1 DFQATT, CDR2 SNEGSKA (reference sequence). The CDR3 has 14 residues. The CDR3 sequence: CSARERGSGYEQYF. The CDR3, as DNA: TGCAGTGCTAGAGAGAGGGGTAGCGGGTACGAGCAGTACTTC.

About this clonotype itself: It may be a read error: a sequence one base away is much more abundant. The gene calls are TRBV7-2 and TRBJ2-5, with 8 bases fitting TRBD1. The CDR3 sequence is 17 residues long. Germline-derived CDR1 and CDR2 are SGHTA and FQGNSA. For the CDR3, the DNA is TGTGCCAGCAGCTATGATCCGGGACAGGATGTCCAAGAGGCCCAGTACTTC. Amino acids: CASSYDPGQDVQEAQYF.

A few counts support this clonotype. The chain combines TRBV11-3 with TRBJ2-4, with 12 nucleotides matching TRBD2. CDR3 size: 15 residues. CDR1 and CDR2 from the germline V gene are SGHNT and YENEEA. Trimming took 3 bases from V and 11 from J; bases not matched to a gene: 8. This CDR3 reads CASSLTSGSDSVQYF. The CDR3 DNA sequence: TGTGCCAGCAGCTTGACTAGCGGGAGTGATTCGGTTCAGTACTTC.

This clonotype was observed a handful of times. The chain combines TRBV14 with TRBJ2-2; 7 bases align to TRBD2. Germline V gene lookup returns CDR1 SGHDN and CDR2 FVKESK. The CDR3 length is 17 residues. The V and J ends lost 4 bases and 4 bases, in that order; junction bases with no gene match: 12. CDR3 residues: CASSRLRAGWGTGELFF. The DNA of the CDR3 is TGTGCCAGCAGCCGCCTCCGAGCGGGATGGGGCACCGGGGAGCTGTTTTTT.

This clonotype was seen at least ten times. This chain joins TRBV2 and TRBJ2-1; 12 bases align to TRBD2. The germline V gene encodes CDR1 SNHLY and CDR2 FYNNEI. The CDR3 is 15 amino acids. The ends lost 4 bases at V and 8 bases at J; junction bases unmatched: 6. The CDR3 region is CASSGLAGGKDEQFF. CDR3 nucleotides: TGTGCCAGCAGTGGGCTAGCGGGAGGGAAGGATGAGCAGTTCTTC.

In its sample, this clonotype was seen a few times. V and J are TRBV6-1 and TRBJ1-1; D uncertain. The length of the CDR3 is 14 residues. V shed 7 bases and J shed 3 bases, with 15 bases lying between them. CDR1 and CDR2 from the germline V gene are MNHNS and SASEGT. The CDR3 nucleotides read TGTGCCAGCAAACCCAGCGAGGGTTACACTGAAGCTTTCTTT. This codes for CASKPSEGYTEAFF.

This clonotype appeared many times. The V call is TRBV10-3, the J call TRBJ2-7, with 12 bases aligning to TRBD1. Germline CDR1 reads ENHRY; CDR2 reads SYGVKD. The CDR3 length is 15 residues. The ends lost 5 bases at V and 2 bases at J; junction bases unmatched: 4. The CDR3 region is CAISPGQGAPYEQYF. The CDR3 region has the DNA TGTGCCATCAGTCCGGGACAGGGGGCCCCCTACGAGCAGTACTTC.

There are a few counts of this clonotype. The genes are TRBV9 and TRBJ2-7; 7 bases agree with TRBD2. CDR1 and CDR2 (germline): SGDLS, YYNGEE. The CDR3 extends over 14 amino acids. After removal of 4 bases from V and 6 bases from J, the junction contained 10 bases not matched to a gene. CDR3: CASSIGLEMGEQYF. In DNA form, the CDR3 reads TGTGCCAGCAGCATCGGACTAGAGATGGGCGAGCAGTACTTC.

The chain has TRBV6-1 and TRBJ2-1; 11 nucleotides align to TRBD2. CDR3 length equals 15 residues. The J segment lost 10 bases and the V segment lost 5 bases, leaving 10 bases of the junction unmatched. The germline CDR1 and CDR2 sequences are MNHNS and SASEGT. This CDR3 is CASSQTGLAGREQFF. CDR3 bases: TGTGCCAGCAGTCAGACCGGACTAGCGGGTAGGGAGCAGTTCTTC.

The chain employs TRBV10-3 and TRBJ2-1; D is tentatively TRBD1 or TRBD2 (7 bases each). Germline CDR1 is ENHRY and CDR2 is SYGVKD. The length of the CDR3 is 14 residues. V shed 10 bases and J shed 6 bases, with 19 bases lying between them. CDR3 in amino acids: CATWEGAKGNEQFF. The CDR3 nucleotides are TGTGCCACCTGGGAGGGGGCAAAGGGCAATGAGCAGTTCTTC.

This clonotype has a handful of counts. The V gene is TRBV24-1, the J gene TRBJ2-6, with D hard to call. Germline V lookup: CDR1 KGHDR, CDR2 SFDVKD. The CDR3 length is 15 residues. V lost 6 bases and J lost 3, with 11 bases in between. The CDR3 DNA sequence: TGTGCCACCAGTCAGTCGCAGCGTGGGGCCAACGTCCTGACTTTC. Translation: CATSQSQRGANVLTF.

The V and J genes are TRBV28 and TRBJ1-3; the D is unclear. Per germline, CDR1 MDHEN and CDR2 SYDVKM. With 1 base removed from V and 2 bases from J, the gap between germline ends came to 12 bases. The CDR3 is 16 residues long. DNA of the CDR3: TGTGCCAGCAGTTTATTTGGAGACCCTCCTGGAAACACCATATATTTT. Encoded protein: CASSLFGDPPGNTIYF.